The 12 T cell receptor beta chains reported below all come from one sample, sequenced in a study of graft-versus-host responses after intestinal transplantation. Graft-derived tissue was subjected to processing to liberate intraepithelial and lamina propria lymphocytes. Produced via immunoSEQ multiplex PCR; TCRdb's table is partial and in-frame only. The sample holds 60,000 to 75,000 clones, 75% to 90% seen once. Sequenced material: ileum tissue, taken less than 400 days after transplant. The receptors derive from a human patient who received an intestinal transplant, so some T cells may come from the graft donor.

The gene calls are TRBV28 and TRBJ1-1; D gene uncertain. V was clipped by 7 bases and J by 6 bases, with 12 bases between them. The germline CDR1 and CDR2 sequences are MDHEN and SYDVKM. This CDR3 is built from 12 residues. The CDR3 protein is CASNSRIAEAFF. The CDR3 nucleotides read TGTGCCAGCAACTCCCGGATCGCTGAAGCTTTCTTT.

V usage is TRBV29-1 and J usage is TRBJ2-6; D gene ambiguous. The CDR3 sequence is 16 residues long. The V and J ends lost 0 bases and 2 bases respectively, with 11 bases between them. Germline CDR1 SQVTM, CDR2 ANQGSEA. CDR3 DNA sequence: TGCAGCGTTGAAGATAAGAGTGAACCTGGGGCCAACGTCCTGACTTTC. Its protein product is CSVEDKSEPGANVLTF.

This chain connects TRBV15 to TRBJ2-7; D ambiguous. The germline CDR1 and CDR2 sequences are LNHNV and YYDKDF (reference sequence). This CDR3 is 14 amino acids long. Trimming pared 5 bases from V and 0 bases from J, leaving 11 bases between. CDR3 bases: TGTGCCACCAGCTCTCGGGCCGGCTCCTACGAGCAGTACTTC. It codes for CATSSRAGSYEQYF.

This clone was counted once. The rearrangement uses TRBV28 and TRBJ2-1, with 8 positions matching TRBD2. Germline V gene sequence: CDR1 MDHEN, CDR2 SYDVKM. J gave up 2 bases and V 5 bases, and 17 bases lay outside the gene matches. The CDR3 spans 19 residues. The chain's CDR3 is CASSPLAGPYSRAYNEQFF. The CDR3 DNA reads TGTGCCAGCAGTCCCCTAGCGGGTCCGTACTCACGCGCCTACAATGAGCAGTTCTTC.

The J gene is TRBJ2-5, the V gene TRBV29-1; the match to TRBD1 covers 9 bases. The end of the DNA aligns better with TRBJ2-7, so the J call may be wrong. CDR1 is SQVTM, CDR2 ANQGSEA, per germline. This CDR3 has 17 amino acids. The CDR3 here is CSANSAGQGFGFYEQYF. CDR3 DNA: TGCAGCGCCAATTCAGCGGGACAGGGATTCGGTTTTTACGAGCAGTACTTC.

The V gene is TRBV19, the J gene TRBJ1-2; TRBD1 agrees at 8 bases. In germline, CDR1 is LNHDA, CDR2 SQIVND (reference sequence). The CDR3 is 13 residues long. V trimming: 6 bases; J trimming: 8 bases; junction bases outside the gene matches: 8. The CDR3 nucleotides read TGTGCCAGTAGGACAGGGGACCCGAGCGGCTACACCTTC. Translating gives CASRTGDPSGYTF. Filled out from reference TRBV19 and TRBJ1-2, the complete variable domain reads DGGITQSPKYLFRKEGQNVTLSCEQNLNHDAMYWYRQDPGQGLRLIYYSQIVNDFQKGDIAEGYSVSREKKESFPLTVTSAQKNPTAFYLCASRTGDPSGYTFGSGTRLTVV.

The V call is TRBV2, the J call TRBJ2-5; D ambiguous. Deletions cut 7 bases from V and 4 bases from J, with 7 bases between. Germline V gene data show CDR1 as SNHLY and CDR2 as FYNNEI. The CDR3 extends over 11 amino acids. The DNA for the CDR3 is TGTGCCAGCACTTCATTAGAGACCCAGTACTTC. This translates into CASTSLETQYF.

The CDR3 region is CASSSSGVRSSYEQYF. CDR3 DNA: TGTGCCAGCAGTTCGAGCGGAGTTAGGAGCTCCTACGAGCAGTACTTC. The chain joins TRBV28 to TRBJ2-7, with a weak D call TRBD2 (5 bases). The CDR3 is 16 amino acids. V gave up 4 bases and J gave up 0 bases, with 16 bases separating them. The germline V gene has CDR1 MDHEN and CDR2 SYDVKM.

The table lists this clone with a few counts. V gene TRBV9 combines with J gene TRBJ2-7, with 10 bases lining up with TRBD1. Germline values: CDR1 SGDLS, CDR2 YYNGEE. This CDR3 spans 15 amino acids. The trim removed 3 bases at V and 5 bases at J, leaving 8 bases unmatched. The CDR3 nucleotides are TGTGCCAGCAGCGGTGTAGGGACAGGGGCCCACGAGCAGTACTTC. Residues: CASSGVGTGAHEQYF.

Here the CDR3 reads CASSQTRDRGWQDHQPQHF. In DNA form, the CDR3 reads TGCGCCAGCAGCCAGACCCGGGACAGGGGGTGGCAAGATCATCAGCCCCAGCATTTT. This chain joins TRBV4-1 and TRBJ1-5; TRBD1 matches 11 bases. The CDR3 extends over 19 amino acids. With V trimmed by 3 bases and J by 5 bases, 15 bases remained unmatched. The germline CDR1 and CDR2 sequences are MGHRA and YSYEKL.

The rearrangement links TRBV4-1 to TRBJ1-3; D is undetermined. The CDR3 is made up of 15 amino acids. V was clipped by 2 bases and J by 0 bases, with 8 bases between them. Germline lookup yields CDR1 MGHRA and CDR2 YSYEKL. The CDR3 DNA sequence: TGCGCCAGCAGCCAATACCTTAGCTCTGGAAACACCATATATTTT. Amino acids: CASSQYLSSGNTIYF.

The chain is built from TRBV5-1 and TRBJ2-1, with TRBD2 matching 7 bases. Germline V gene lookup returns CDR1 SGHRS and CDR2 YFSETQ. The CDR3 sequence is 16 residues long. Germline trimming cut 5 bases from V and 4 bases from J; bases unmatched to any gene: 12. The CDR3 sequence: CASREHLSGNYNEQFF. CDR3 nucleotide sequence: TGCGCCAGCAGAGAGCACCTCAGCGGGAATTACAATGAGCAGTTCTTC.